The TCR beta chain described here comes from a study of cytomegalovirus exposure and HLA in healthy donors. Primers for the PCR totalled 60 Vbeta and 13 Jbeta. Measured with immunoSEQ multiplex PCR; TCRdb has only the in-frame clones, and not every one. The profile shows under 200,000 clones, roughly 75% of them singletons. Turning to this clone: Its antigen is not known.

General study findings and limits: The majority of TCR sequences were rare, yet some public TCRs appeared in many donors.

CDR3 length equals 13 residues. Germline V gives CDR1 SGHRS, CDR2 YFSETQ. Trimming pared 4 bases from V and 3 bases from J, leaving 11 bases between. Each donor was nominally healthy when sampled (though unrecorded immune exposures were likely). This receptor was obtained from a man aged 40-49 years in good health and CMV-seronegative. The chain recombines TRBV5-1 with TRBJ2-7; TRBD1 is a possible D gene (5 bases). The sample comprised PBMCs. The CDR3 bases are TGCGCCAGCAGCCTAGGACAAGACTACGAGCAGTACTTC. Its protein is CASSLGQDYEQYF. The full variable domain, its missing parts supplied by reference TRBV5-1 and TRBJ2-7, is KAGVTQTPRYLIKTRGQQVTLSCSPISGHRSVSWYQQTPGQGLQFLFEYFSETQRNKGNFPGRFSGRQFSNSRSEMNVSTLELGDSALYLCASSLGQDYEQYFGPGTRLTVT.